The 6 T cell receptor beta chains reported below all come from one sample, sequenced in a study of monozygotic twins with inflammatory bowel disease. From its re-call of the 5' RACE reads, TCRdb lists each CDR3 protein once, without DNA. This sample contains some 150,000 distinct CDR3 sequences. Input material: blood. These receptor sequences come from a human donor with ulcerative colitis or Crohn's disease, or a healthy co-twin of an affected twin (not recorded which).

The chain recombines TRBV5-4 with TRBJ1-2. The germline gives CDR1 SGHNT, CDR2 YYREEE (reference sequence). The length of the CDR3 is 12 residues. CDR3: CASSLDGVGYTF.

The chain is built from TRBV7-2 and TRBJ2-7; TCRdb selects TRBD2, and the lack of DNA leaves this call unchecked. Germline CDR1 SGHTA, CDR2 FQGNSA. This CDR3 contains 16 residues. The CDR3: CASSLGSGGPSGEQYF.

The chain joins TRBV13 to TRBJ2-3. The germline V gene has CDR1 PRHDT and CDR2 FYEKMQ (reference sequence). This CDR3 has 12 residues. CDR3 residues: CASSLVADTQYF. The full variable domain, completed using reference TRBV13 and TRBJ2-3, is AAGVIQSPRHLIKEKRETATLKCYPIPRHDTVYWYQQGPGQDPQFLISFYEKMQSDKGSIPDRFSAQQFSDYHSELNMSSLELGDSALYFCASSLVADTQYFGPGTRLTVL.

V usage is TRBV24-1 and J usage is TRBJ1-4. The CDR3 has 16 amino acids. The germline V gene encodes CDR1 KGHDR and CDR2 SFDVKD. The CDR3 spells CATRLMLGGWMEKLFF.

The chain uses TRBV6-2 or TRBV6-3 and TRBJ2-7; the TCRdb D gene call, TRBD1, has no DNA to confirm it. The germline V gene has CDR1 MNHEY and CDR2 SVGEGT. This CDR3 region has 13 residues. This chain's CDR3 is CASTETGPYEQYF.

This rearrangement joins TRBV29-1 to TRBJ2-1; the D gene TCRdb calls, TRBD2, cannot be checked with no DNA. Germline V gives CDR1 SQVTM, CDR2 ANQGSEA. CDR3 length equals 12 residues. CDR3 protein: CSAAAGWNEQFF.